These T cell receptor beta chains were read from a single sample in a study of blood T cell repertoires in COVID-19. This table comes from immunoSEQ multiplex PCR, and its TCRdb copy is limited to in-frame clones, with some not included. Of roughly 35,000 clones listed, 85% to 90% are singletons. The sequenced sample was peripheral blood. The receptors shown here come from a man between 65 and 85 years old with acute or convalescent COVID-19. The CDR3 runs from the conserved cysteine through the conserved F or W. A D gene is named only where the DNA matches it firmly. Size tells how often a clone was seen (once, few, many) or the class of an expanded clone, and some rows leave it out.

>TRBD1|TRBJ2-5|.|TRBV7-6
TGTGCCAGCAGCTACGGGACAGGGGGCCCCGTCCAAGAGACCCAGTACTTC
CASSYGTGGPVQETQYF
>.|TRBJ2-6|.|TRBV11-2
TGTGCCAGCAGCTTTACAGGGACCTCTGGGGCCAACGTCCTGACTTTC
CASSFTGTSGANVLTF
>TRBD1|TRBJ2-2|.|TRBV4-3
TGCGCCAGCAGCCAAGGGCCGACAGGGGGTTCAGGATACACCGGGGAGCTGTTTTTT
CASSQGPTGGSGYTGELFF
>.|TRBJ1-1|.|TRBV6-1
TGTGCCAGCAGTGAATATCTGGCTTTCTTT
CASSEYLAFF
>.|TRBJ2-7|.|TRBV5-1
TGCGCCAGCAGCTCGCAGACTGGAAGCTCCTACGAGCAGTACTTC
CASSSQTGSSYEQYF
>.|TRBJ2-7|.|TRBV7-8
TGTGCCAGCAGCAAATACCGGTACGAGCAGTACTTC
CASSKYRYEQYF
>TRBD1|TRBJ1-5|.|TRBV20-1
TGCAGTGCTAGTGAGGGGGCTGATGGCAATCAGCCCCAGCATTTT
CSASEGADGNQPQHF
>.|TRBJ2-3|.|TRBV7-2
TGTGCCAGCAGCTTAGCCCCATTCACAGATACGCAGTATTTT
CASSLAPFTDTQYF
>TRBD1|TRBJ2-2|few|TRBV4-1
TGCGCCAGCAGCCAACGACAGGGAGACGCCGGGGAGCTGTTTTTT
CASSQRQGDAGELFF
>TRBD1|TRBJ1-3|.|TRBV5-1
TGCGCCAGCAGCTTCAAAGGGGCCCGCGGACAGGACCACTCTGGAAACACCATATATTTT
CASSFKGARGQDHSGNTIYF
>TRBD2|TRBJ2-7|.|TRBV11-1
TGTGCCAGCAGCTTAAACCCGCCAGCGGGGGCCTACGAGCAGTACTTC
CASSLNPPAGAYEQYF
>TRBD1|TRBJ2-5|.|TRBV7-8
TGTGCCAGCAGCTTAAGGGGGACAGGGGTGGAGACCCAGTACTTC
CASSLRGTGVETQYF
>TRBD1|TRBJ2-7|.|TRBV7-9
TGTGCCAGCAGCTTAGGACAGGGGAACAGGATGGGAGAGCAGTACTTC
CASSLGQGNRMGEQYF
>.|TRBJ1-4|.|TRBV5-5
TGTGCCAGCAGCTTGCCCGGGTCGGGAAGCCGCAAAAAACTGTTTTTT
CASSLPGSGSRKKLFF
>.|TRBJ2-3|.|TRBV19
TGTGCCAGTAGTCCACGACGGTCGGGGGTAGCGAATACGCAGTATTTT
CASSPRRSGVANTQYF
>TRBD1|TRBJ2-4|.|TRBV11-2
TGTGCCAGCAGCAAGAGACAGGGTATAGCCAAAAACATTCAGTACTTC
CASSKRQGIAKNIQYF
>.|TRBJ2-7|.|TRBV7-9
TGTGCCAGCAGCTCCTCAGGGGCAGACGAGCAGTACTTC
CASSSSGADEQYF
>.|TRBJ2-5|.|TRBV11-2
TGTGCCAGCACCCTCACCGGGACACCGGGGACCCAGTACTTC
CASTLTGTPGTQYF
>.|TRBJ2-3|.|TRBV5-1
TGCGCCAGCAGCTCGACCCTAGGCGCCATAGATACGCAGTATTTT
CASSSTLGAIDTQYF
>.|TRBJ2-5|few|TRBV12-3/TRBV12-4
TGTGCCAGCAGTTTAGCAGGAGGTGAGACCCAGTACTTC
CASSLAGGETQYF
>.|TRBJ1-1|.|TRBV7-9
TGTGCCAGCAGTCTAGGGGCAGATGAAGCTTTCTTT
CASSLGADEAFF
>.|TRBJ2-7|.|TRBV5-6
TGTGCCAGCAGCCGCCGGGACAACTACGAGCAGTACTTC
CASSRRDNYEQYF
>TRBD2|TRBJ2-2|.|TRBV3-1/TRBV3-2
TGTGCCAGCAGCCAGGGTAGCGGGGTAGGGACCGGGGAGCTGTTTTTT
CASSQGSGVGTGELFF
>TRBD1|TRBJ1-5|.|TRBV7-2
TGTGCCAGCAGCGGCGCACCCTCAGGGGGTCAGCCCCAGCATTTT
CASSGAPSGGQPQHF
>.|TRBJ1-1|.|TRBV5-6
TGTGCCAGCAGCTTGGACAGCGGGAACACTGAAGCTTTCTTT
CASSLDSGNTEAFF
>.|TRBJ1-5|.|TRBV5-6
TGTGCCAGCAGCTTGGGGGCTGTAGGCAATCAGCCCCAGCATTTT
CASSLGAVGNQPQHF
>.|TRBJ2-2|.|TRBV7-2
TGTGCCAGCAGCTTCGGGGTCACCGGGGAGCTGTTTTTT
CASSFGVTGELFF
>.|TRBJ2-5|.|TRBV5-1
TGCGCCAGCGGTAATCTGGGGGGTCCTTCCGAGACCCAGTACTTC
CASGNLGGPSETQYF
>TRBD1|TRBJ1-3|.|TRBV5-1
TGCGCCAGCAGCTTGGGGGGACAGGGCTCTGGAAACACCATATATTTT
CASSLGGQGSGNTIYF
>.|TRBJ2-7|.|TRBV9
TGTGCCAGCAGCGCGTACAGGGACCCCTACGAGCAGTACTTC
CASSAYRDPYEQYF
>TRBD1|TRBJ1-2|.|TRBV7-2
TGTGCCAGCAGCTCCGGGACAGGCCTCTATGGCTACACCTTC
CASSSGTGLYGYTF
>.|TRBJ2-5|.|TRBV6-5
TGTGCCAGCAGTTACTCCATGGGTCTAGAAGAGACCCAGTACTTC
CASSYSMGLEETQYF
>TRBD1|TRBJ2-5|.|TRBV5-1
TGCGCCAGCAGCCCGACCGGGACAGGGCCCCAAGAGACCCAGTACTTC
CASSPTGTGPQETQYF
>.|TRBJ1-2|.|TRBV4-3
TGCGCCAGCAGCCAGAACCACCAGGGCCGCTATGGCTACACCTTC
CASSQNHQGRYGYTF
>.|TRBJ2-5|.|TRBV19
TGTGCCAGTAGTCCTACAACTACTCAAGAGACCCAGTACTTC
CASSPTTTQETQYF
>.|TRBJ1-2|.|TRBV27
TGTGCCAGCAGCCAACGAGGAAACTATGGCTACACCTTC
CASSQRGNYGYTF
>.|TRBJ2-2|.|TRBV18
TGTGCCAGCTCACCACAGGGGGCGAACACCGGGGAGCTGTTTTTT
CASSPQGANTGELFF
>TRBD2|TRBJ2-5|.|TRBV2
TGTGCCAGCATCCTGACTAGCGGTCAAGAGACCCAGTACTTC
CASILTSGQETQYF
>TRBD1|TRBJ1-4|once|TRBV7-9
TGTGCCAGCAGCCCCCCGACAGGGTCTAATGAAAAACTGTTTTTT
CASSPPTGSNEKLFF
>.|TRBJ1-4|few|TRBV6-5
TGTGCCAGCAGTTATGGGGCGGCAGAAAAACTGTTTTTT
CASSYGAAEKLFF
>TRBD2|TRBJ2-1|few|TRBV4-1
TGCGCCAGCAGCCAACCTAGCGGGAGGGCCTCCGGTGAGTTCTTC
CASSQPSGRASGEFF
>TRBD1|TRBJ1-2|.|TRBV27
TGTGCCAGCAGTCCACTAGAACAGGGGTATGGCTACACCTTC
CASSPLEQGYGYTF
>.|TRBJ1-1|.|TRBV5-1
TGCGCCAGCAGCCCCGCGGCGGGAACGAACACTGAAGCTTTCTTT
CASSPAAGTNTEAFF
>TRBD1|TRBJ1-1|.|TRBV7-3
TGTGCCAGCGGGGACAGGCGTGACACTGAAGCTTTCTTT
CASGDRRDTEAFF
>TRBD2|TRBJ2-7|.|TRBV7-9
TGTGCCAGCAGCTCATGGGGTAGCGGGGCGACCTACGAGCAGTACTTC
CASSSWGSGATYEQYF
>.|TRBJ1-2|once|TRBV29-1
TGCAGCGTCTACAGCATGGGAGCTAACTATGGCTACACCTTC
CSVYSMGANYGYTF
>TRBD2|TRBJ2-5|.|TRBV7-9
TGTGCCAGCAGCTTACCGGGAGGAGAGACCCAGTACTTC
CASSLPGGETQYF
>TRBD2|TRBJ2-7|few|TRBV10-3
TGTGCCATCAGTGAAGGGACTAGCGGGACTAGCTCCTACGAGCAGTACTTC
CAISEGTSGTSSYEQYF
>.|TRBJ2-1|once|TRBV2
TGTGCCAGCAGTGGGTCCCCGGGGGAGGCCTACAATGAGCAGTTCTTC
CASSGSPGEAYNEQFF
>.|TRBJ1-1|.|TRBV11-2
TGTGCCAGCAGCTTCCAGATGGGAGCTCGGGAAGCTTTCTTT
CASSFQMGAREAFF
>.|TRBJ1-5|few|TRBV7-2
TGTGCCAGCAGCTTAGCCCCAGGCCTTAGCAATCAGCCCCAGCATTTT
CASSLAPGLSNQPQHF
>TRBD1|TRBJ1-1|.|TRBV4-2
TGTGCCAGCAGCCAAGGGGCAGGGGGGAATGGTAATGAAGCTTTCTTT
CASSQGAGGNGNEAFF
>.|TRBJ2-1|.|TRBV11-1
TGTGCCAGCAGCCTGTGGACTGTATACAATGAGCAGTTCTTC
CASSLWTVYNEQFF
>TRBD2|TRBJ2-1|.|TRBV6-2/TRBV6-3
TGTGCCAGCAGTTCAAGGCTAGCGGGGGGTGGGGCCTACAATGAGCAGTTCTTC
CASSSRLAGGGAYNEQFF